This TCR beta chain was found in a study of ipilimumab plus nivolumab after autologous stem cell transplantation. Checkpoint therapy with ipilimumab 1 mg/kg began 14 to 28 days after transplant. Patients got 3 mg/kg IV nivolumab weeks 1, 4, 7, 10, then biweekly through week 26. The data were produced by immunoSEQ multiplex PCR, yet TCRdb's version contains in-frame clones alone and is incomplete. The repertoire holds some 41,000 clones, nearly 95% seen once, with under 0.9% in the top ten. Trimming removed 0 bases at V and 4 bases at J, with 7 bases between. CDR3 length equals 13 residues. Germline lookup yields CDR1 LNHNV and CDR2 YYDKDF (reference sequence). A remark on this clone: Its specificity is not known.

General observations from the study: TCR repertoire, Treg phenotype and gut microbiota reportedly support more study of this approach.

The TCR sequence derives from a male donor with multiple myeloma. The chain is built from TRBV15 and TRBJ2-7; D remains ambiguous. The starting material was PBMCs, obtained in a trial of ipilimumab plus nivolumab as post-transplant consolidation. The CDR3 region is CATSRDPRYEQYF. In DNA form, the CDR3 reads TGTGCCACCAGCAGAGATCCGCGATACGAGCAGTACTTC.